This is a list of T cell receptor beta chains from one sample in a study of early T cells in non-severe SARS-CoV-2 infection. Each CDR3 protein gets one entry after TCRdb re-called the 5' RACE reads with MiXCR. The repertoire includes 50,000 to 70,000 distinct CDR3 sequences, about 8.9% of them detected once, and around 17% sits in the top ten. Sequencing input: whole blood. The receptors were gathered from an adult who was a healthcare worker with PCR-confirmed SARS-CoV-2 infection or an uninfected control (not recorded which). The CDR3 runs from the conserved cysteine through the conserved F or W. Each record gives: J gene, V gene, D gene, clone size, CDR3 length, CDR3 DNA, CDR3 protein. A D gene is named only where the DNA matches it firmly. Clone size is shown for a subset of rows, as once, few, many or a class of expanded clone.

>TRBJ2-1|TRBV9|.|.|15
TGTGCCAGCAGCGTAGATGAACCGAGCTACAATGAGCAGTTCTTC
CASSVDEPSYNEQFF
>TRBJ1-1|TRBV29-1|.|few|14
TGCAGCGTTGTAACAGGCATCATGAACACTGAAGCTTTCTTT
CSVVTGIMNTEAFF
>TRBJ1-6|TRBV27|.|many|13
TGTGCCAGCAATGGAGGGTATAATTCACCCCTCCACTTT
CASNGGYNSPLHF
>TRBJ2-5|TRBV5-1|.|many|15
TGCGCCAGCAGCTTGGCGCTAGCGACGGAGGAGACCCAGTACTTC
CASSLALATEETQYF
>TRBJ2-1|TRBV12-5|.|many|13
TGTGCTAGTGGGAAACGAGGGGCCCATGAGCAGTTCTTC
CASGKRGAHEQFF
>TRBJ1-4|TRBV27|.|many|14
TGTGCCAGCAGTTTAAATGGGGGACGGGAAAAACTGTTTTTT
CASSLNGGREKLFF
>TRBJ2-3|TRBV24-1|.|many|16
TGTGCCACCAGTGATCCCTTTAAGTTGTCACGAGATACGCAGTATTTT
CATSDPFKLSRDTQYF
>TRBJ1-5|TRBV7-3|TRBD1|many|15
TGTGCCAGCAGCTTGACAGGGGAAGCGGGACAGCCCCAGCATTTT
CASSLTGEAGQPQHF
>TRBJ2-3|TRBV3-1|TRBD2|.|15
TGTGCCAGCAGCCGCGGGAGTCTCCGCACAGATACGCAGTATTTT
CASSRGSLRTDTQYF
>TRBJ2-2|TRBV12-3/TRBV12-4|.|many|16
TGTGCCAGCGGTTATCAGGGGATAACGAACACCGGGGAGCTGTTTTTT
CASGYQGITNTGELFF
>TRBJ1-1|TRBV2|.|.|13
TGTGCCAGCAGTCCCGAGGGTGCGACTGAAGCTTTCTTT
CASSPEGATEAFF
>TRBJ1-1|TRBV18|TRBD1|many|14
TGTGCCAGCTCACCGGGACAGGGTAACACTGAAGCTTTCTTT
CASSPGQGNTEAFF
>TRBJ1-1|TRBV11-1|.|.|16
TGTGCCAGCAGCTTAAGGCCAGGGGCGAGGAACACTGAAGCTTTCTTT
CASSLRPGARNTEAFF
>TRBJ2-7|TRBV9|.|.|14
TGTGCCAGCAGCCCAAGGACAATGACCTACGAGCAGTACTTC
CASSPRTMTYEQYF
>TRBJ2-1|TRBV11-2|TRBD2|few|15
TGTGCCAGCAGCTCGTCGGGACTAGCGGCCAATGAGCAGTTCTTC
CASSSSGLAANEQFF
>TRBJ2-6|TRBV7-2|.|few|14
TGTGCCAGCAGCCCTCCTCCTGGGGCCAACGTCCTGACCTTC
CASSPPPGANVLTF
>TRBJ2-7|TRBV5-1|.|.|10
TGCGCCAGCAGCCGCAACGAGCAGTACTTC
CASSRNEQYF
>TRBJ2-3|TRBV7-6|TRBD1|many|16
TGTGCCAGCAGCAAACGGACAGGGGATTACGCAGATACGCAGTATTTT
CASSKRTGDYADTQYF
>TRBJ1-1|TRBV6-2/TRBV6-3|.|.|14
TGTGCCAGCTCAGACAACCACCCGAACACTGAAGCTTTCTTT
CASSDNHPNTEAFF
>TRBJ1-2|TRBV7-8|.|.|13
TGTGCCAGCAGCCTGACAGAGGACTATGGCTACACCTTC
CASSLTEDYGYTF
>TRBJ2-7|TRBV20-1|TRBD1|.|15
TGCAGTGCCGGGCTGGGGCAGGGGGCTAGGTACGAGCAGTACTTC
CSAGLGQGARYEQYF
>TRBJ2-7|TRBV5-8|TRBD2|many|15
TGTGCCAGCAACCCTCGACTAGCGGAGCCCTACGAGCAGTACTTC
CASNPRLAEPYEQYF
>TRBJ2-1|TRBV5-6|TRBD2|.|14
TGTGCCAGCAGCTTGGGACTAGCGGGAGGGCCGCAGTTCTTC
CASSLGLAGGPQFF
>TRBJ1-1|TRBV28|.|few|13
TGTGCCAGTTCAGGGGCTATGAACACTGAAGCTTTCTTT
CASSGAMNTEAFF
>TRBJ2-1|TRBV28|.|.|17
TGTGCCAGCAGTTCCTCCCCCGGGGGAGACTCCTACAATGAGCAGTTCTTC
CASSSSPGGDSYNEQFF
>TRBJ2-5|TRBV4-1|TRBD2|.|14
TGCGCCAGCAGCCATTATGCTAGCGGAGAGACCCAGTACTTC
CASSHYASGETQYF
>TRBJ2-6|TRBV28|.|few|16
TGTGCCAGCAGTTCAGTGAAAAACTCTGGGGCCAACGTCCTGACTTTC
CASSSVKNSGANVLTF
>TRBJ1-5|TRBV29-1|.|.|13
TGCAGCGTTGATACAGGGACGGATCAGCCCCAGCATTTT
CSVDTGTDQPQHF
>TRBJ2-3|TRBV7-2|TRBD2|.|15
TGTGCCAGCAGCTTCGTCGGGGGGGCCACAGATACGCAGTATTTT
CASSFVGGATDTQYF
>TRBJ2-1|TRBV2|TRBD1|few|18
TGTGCCAGCAAACGACCGGGACAGAAGTCCAGCTCCTACAATGAGCAGTTCTTC
CASKRPGQKSSSYNEQFF
>TRBJ1-2|TRBV20-1|TRBD1|.|13
TGCAGTGCCTCGACAGGGACGGTCTATGGCTACACCTTC
CSASTGTVYGYTF
>TRBJ2-3|TRBV27|.|.|12
TGTGCCAGCAGTCCCTCAGCGAATACGCAGTATTTT
CASSPSANTQYF
>TRBJ2-1|TRBV20-1|TRBD2|.|14
TGCAGTGCTAGTAGACTAGCGGGAGCCAATGAGCAGTTCTTC
CSASRLAGANEQFF
>TRBJ2-5|TRBV28|.|many|15
TGTGCCAGCAGTACTGACGAGGGGGGATTAGAGACCCAGTACTTC
CASSTDEGGLETQYF
>TRBJ2-2|TRBV7-9|.|few|15
TGTGCCAGCAGCTTAACCGGGTATAGCACCGGGGAGCTGTTTTTT
CASSLTGYSTGELFF